This T cell receptor beta chain was identified in a study of blood T cells in healthy people across ages. With a J-beta primer mix and a sample-barcoded 5' primer, a second PCR ran 7 to 11 cycles. TCRdb recomputed calls from the 5' RACE reads with MiXCR, one row per CDR3 protein. The sample contains 250,000 to 300,000 distinct CDR3 sequences, roughly 26% of which appear only once. Study-wide results and limits: Older age went with lower TCR beta diversity per million T cells, in a roughly linear way. Naive CD4+ cells and diversity were both higher in long-lived donors than in aged donors. Bulk PBMC profiling left naive and antigen-experienced comparisons inconclusive.

The CDR3 loop spans 14 amino acids. V lost 0 bases, J lost 1 base, and 8 bases lay in between. Germline V gene sequence: CDR1 SGDLS, CDR2 YYNGEE. Concerning this clonotype itself: Its specificity is not known.

This receptor was taken from a woman in her 70s in good health. J is TRBJ2-7 and V is TRBV9; no clear D gene. The sample taken for sequencing was blood. The CDR3 spells CASSVDPDSYEQYF. CDR3 sequence (DNA): TGTGCCAGCAGCGTAGACCCAGATTCCTACGAGCAGTACTTC.